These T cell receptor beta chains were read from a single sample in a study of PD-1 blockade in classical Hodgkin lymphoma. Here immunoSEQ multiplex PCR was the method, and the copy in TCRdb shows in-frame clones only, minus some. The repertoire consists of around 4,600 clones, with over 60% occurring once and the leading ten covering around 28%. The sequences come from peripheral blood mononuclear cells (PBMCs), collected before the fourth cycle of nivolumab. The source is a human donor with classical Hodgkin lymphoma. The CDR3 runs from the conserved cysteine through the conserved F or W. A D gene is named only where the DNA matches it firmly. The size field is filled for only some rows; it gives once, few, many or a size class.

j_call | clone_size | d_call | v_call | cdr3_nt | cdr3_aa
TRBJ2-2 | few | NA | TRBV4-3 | TGCGCCAGCAGCCAGGACTCATACACCGGGGAGCTGTTTTTT | CASSQDSYTGELFF
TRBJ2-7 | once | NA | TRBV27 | TGTGCCAGCAGTCTACCCTACGAGCAGTACTTC | CASSLPYEQYF
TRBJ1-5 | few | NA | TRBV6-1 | TGTGCCACCGCCCTGGACGGCTCCAATCAGCCCCAGCATTTT | CATALDGSNQPQHF
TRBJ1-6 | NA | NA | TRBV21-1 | TGTGCCAGCAGCACCAGGCTATGGGGGGCTAATTCACCCCTCCACTTT | CASSTRLWGANSPLHF
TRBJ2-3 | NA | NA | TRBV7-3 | TGTGCCAGCAGCGAGGGGGCGGGATACCGGGATACGCAGTATTTT | CASSEGAGYRDTQYF
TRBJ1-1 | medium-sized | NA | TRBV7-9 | TGTGCCAGCATATCCCCAGGGGAAGCTTTCTTT | CASISPGEAFF
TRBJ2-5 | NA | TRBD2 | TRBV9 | TGTGCCAGCAGCCCCAGACTAGCGGGGTACCAAGAGACCCAGTACTTC | CASSPRLAGYQETQYF
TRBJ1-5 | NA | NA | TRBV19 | TGTGCCAGTAGTCCGGGCCGAGGTAGCAATCAGCCCCAGCATTTT | CASSPGRGSNQPQHF
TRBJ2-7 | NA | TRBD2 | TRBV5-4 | TGTGCCAGCAGCTTGGGGCTAGCGGGCGCCTACGAGCAGTACTTC | CASSLGLAGAYEQYF
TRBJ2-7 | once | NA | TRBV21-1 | TGTGCCAGCCGATATAGGGGACAGCCCTACGAGCAGTACTTC | CASRYRGQPYEQYF
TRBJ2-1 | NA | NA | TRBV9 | TGTGCCAGCAGCGTAGGTACGAGCTCCTACAATGAGCAGTTCTTC | CASSVGTSSYNEQFF
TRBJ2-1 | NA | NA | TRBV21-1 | TGTGCCAGCAGCAAATTCCTTGGACTGGTGGGGGCTCCCAATGAGCAGTTCTTC | CASSKFLGLVGAPNEQFF
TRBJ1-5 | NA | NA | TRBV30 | TGTGCCTGGAGTGTACTGGGTAGCAATCAGCCCCAGCATTTT | CAWSVLGSNQPQHF
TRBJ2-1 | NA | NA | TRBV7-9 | TGTGCCAGCAGCTTAAGAGGTTCGGGGTACCCCTACAATGAGCAGTTCTTC | CASSLRGSGYPYNEQFF
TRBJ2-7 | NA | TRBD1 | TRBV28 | TGTGCCAGCAGTTTCCTACAGGGGGCTAGGCACGAGCAGTACTTC | CASSFLQGARHEQYF
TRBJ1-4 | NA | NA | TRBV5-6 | TGTGCCAGCAGCTTGTATGGTTCTAATGAAAAACTGTTTTTT | CASSLYGSNEKLFF
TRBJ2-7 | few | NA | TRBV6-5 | TGTGCCAGCAGTTACTCTGGCAGCGTGACAGCCGAGCAGTACTTC | CASSYSGSVTAEQYF
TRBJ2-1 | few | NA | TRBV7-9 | TGTGCCAGCAGCTTAACACTTACCAGGACGGAGATTTTCTTC | CASSLTLTRTEIFF
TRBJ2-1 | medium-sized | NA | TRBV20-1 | TGCAGTGCTCACCACAATGAGCAGTTCTTC | CSAHHNEQFF
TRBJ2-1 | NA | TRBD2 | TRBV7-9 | TGTGCCAGCAGCTCAGGACTAGCGGTTTACAATGAGCAGTTCTTC | CASSSGLAVYNEQFF
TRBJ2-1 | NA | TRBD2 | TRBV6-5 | TGTGCCAGCAGTTACCAAACTAGCGGGTCCTACAATGAGCAGTTCTTC | CASSYQTSGSYNEQFF
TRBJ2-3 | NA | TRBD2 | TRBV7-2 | TGTGCCAGCAGAGGCGACGAAGGGACTAGCGGGATTGGTACGCAGTATTTT | CASRGDEGTSGIGTQYF
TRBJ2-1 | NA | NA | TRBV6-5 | TGTGCCAGCAGTTACTCCTCCTGGAGTGAGCAGTTCTTC | CASSYSSWSEQFF
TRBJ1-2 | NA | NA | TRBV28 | TGTGCCAGCAGCCTTACCGGGTACAACTATGGCTACACCTTC | CASSLTGYNYGYTF
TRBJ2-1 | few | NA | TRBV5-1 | TGCGCCAGCAGCTTGGATCGCGGAGCCTACAATGAGCAGTTCTTC | CASSLDRGAYNEQFF